The rows below give T cell receptor beta chains drawn from one sample of a study of T cells in Graves' hyperthyroidism and ophthalmopathy. TCRdb used MiXCR to reprocess the multiplex PCR reads, holding one entry per CDR3 protein. The sample consists of approximately 560,000 distinct CDR3 sequences, around 14% of them appearing once. The sequencing input was blood. Receptor source: a woman aged 25 to 39 with Graves' hyperthyroidism. Each CDR3 is given with its conserved first and last residue. D genes are given only for firm matches. Not every row has a clone size; where given, it reads once, few, many or a size class.

d_call clone_size j_call v_call cdr3_nt cdr3_aa
- - TRBJ1-6 TRBV7-3 TGTGCCAGCAGCTTAACAGGGCAGCTGAAAAATTCACCCCTCCACTTT CASSLTGQLKNSPLHF
TRBD1 - TRBJ1-3 TRBV29-1 TGCAGCGTAGGGACAGTGGGAAACACCATATATTTT CSVGTVGNTIYF
TRBD1 many TRBJ2-3 TRBV18 TGTGCCAGCTCACTGGACAGGCTTCGGGTGTATACGCAGTATTTT CASSLDRLRVYTQYF
- few TRBJ2-1 TRBV6-5 TGTGCCAGCAGTTACGAGGCGGGGAGTTCGTTCTTC CASSYEAGSSFF
- - TRBJ2-3 TRBV12-3/TRBV12-4 TGTGCCAGCAGTTTTGAGACTGGCGGCGACTACACAGATACGCAGTATTTT CASSFETGGDYTDTQYF
- - TRBJ1-5 TRBV27 TGTGCCAGCAGTTCCACGGAATCCCGGGCCCAGCCCCAGCATTTT CASSSTESRAQPQHF
TRBD1 many TRBJ2-5 TRBV20-1 TGCAGTGCCGTGAATACTTGGACAGGTCCAGAGACCCAGTACTTC CSAVNTWTGPETQYF
- many TRBJ2-7 TRBV30 TGTGCCTGGAGTCTGGGACCCCTAGCTTCCTACGAGCAGTACTTC CAWSLGPLASYEQYF
- many TRBJ2-7 TRBV28 TGTGCCAGCAGTAGCTCCCGCGTCGAGCAGTACTTC CASSSSRVEQYF
- - TRBJ2-2 TRBV14 TGTGCCAGCAGCCAAGTATCGACCACCGGGGAGCTGTTTTTT CASSQVSTTGELFF
- many TRBJ2-2 TRBV18 TGTGCCAGCTCACCCCGTCAGGATATCACCGGGGAGCTGTTTTTT CASSPRQDITGELFF
- few TRBJ1-5 TRBV30 TGTGCCTGGGGTCCCACTGCCTTTCAGCCCCAGCATTTT CAWGPTAFQPQHF
- many TRBJ2-7 TRBV28 TGTGCCAGCAGGGACGATAGAGGGGGTTTGGCCTACGAGCAGTACTTC CASRDDRGGLAYEQYF
TRBD2 many TRBJ2-7 TRBV27 TGTGCCAGCAGAAGGACTAGCGGGAGCCGGTACGAGCAGTACTTC CASRRTSGSRYEQYF
- few TRBJ2-1 TRBV6-2/TRBV6-3 TGTGCCAGCAGTTATGCAGTTGCTGAGCAGTTCTTC CASSYAVAEQFF
TRBD2 many TRBJ2-7 TRBV7-9 TGTGCCAGCAGCTTCTTTGCGGGAGTCGTCGAGCAGTACTTC CASSFFAGVVEQYF
TRBD1 many TRBJ1-1 TRBV20-1 TGCAGTGCACGGACAGGGCAATTTAACACTGAAGCTTTCTTT CSARTGQFNTEAFF
TRBD1 few TRBJ2-7 TRBV25-1 TGTGCCAGCGCGCCAGGGTACTTCGGGACAGGGGGTCACGAGCAGTACTTC CASAPGYFGTGGHEQYF
TRBD2 many TRBJ2-1 TRBV11-1 TGTGCCAGCAGCCCGGGACTAGCGGAACTGGCGGAGCAGTTCTTC CASSPGLAELAEQFF
TRBD1 many TRBJ1-2 TRBV10-3 TGTGCCATCAGTGAGCGGGGACAGGGCCATGGTGGCTACACCTTC CAISERGQGHGGYTF
- many TRBJ2-2 TRBV18 TGTGCCAGCTCAGCTACTAGGATCGGGACCGGGGAGCTGTTTTTT CASSATRIGTGELFF
- few TRBJ1-2 TRBV12-3/TRBV12-4 TGTGCCAGCAGTTTCCCACTGTTAGGCTATGGCTACACCTTC CASSFPLLGYGYTF
- many TRBJ2-7 TRBV20-1 TGCAGTGCTGCGCGGACCTCCTACGAGCAGTACTTC CSAARTSYEQYF
- - TRBJ2-3 TRBV3-1 TGTGCCAGCAAAAGGAGCAGGGTAATTGCAGATACGCAGTATTTT CASKRSRVIADTQYF
TRBD1 - TRBJ2-7 TRBV5-1 TGCGCCAGCAGACCGGGACAGGGTGAGCAGTACTTC CASRPGQGEQYF
TRBD2 - TRBJ2-1 TRBV20-1 TGCAGTGCTATAATCGAAACTAGCGGGGGAGGTCGCTGGAATGAGCAGTTCTTC CSAIIETSGGGRWNEQFF
- - TRBJ1-2 TRBV7-8 TGTGCCAGCAGCTTGCGGGGGGAAGGCTACACCTTC CASSLRGEGYTF
- - TRBJ1-5 TRBV20-1 TGCAGTGCTAGTTCTCACTTAGGCAATCAGCCCCAGCATTTT CSASSHLGNQPQHF
- many TRBJ2-1 TRBV12-3/TRBV12-4 TGTGCCAGCAGTTTAAGGAGCAATGAGCAGTTCTTC CASSLRSNEQFF
TRBD2 few TRBJ2-7 TRBV6-1 TGTGCCAGCAACCCTGGGGGGGGCTCCTACGAGCAGTACTTC CASNPGGGSYEQYF
- many TRBJ2-5 TRBV5-8 TGTGCCAGCAGCTTGGGGGGCGGTGTGGTGACCCAGTACTTC CASSLGGGVVTQYF
- many TRBJ1-2 TRBV19 TGTGCCAGTAGTGACGGACGGGAATTTGATGGCTACACCTTC CASSDGREFDGYTF
- few TRBJ2-7 TRBV19 TGTGCCAGTAGCTTCCGTGGGGACTCTGGGGCCTACGAGCAGTACTTC CASSFRGDSGAYEQYF
- many TRBJ2-3 TRBV7-8 TGTGCCAGCAGCTTTGTAGGGCAGGGAGGAGATACGCAGTATTTT CASSFVGQGGDTQYF
TRBD2 - TRBJ2-1 TRBV5-1 TGCGCCAGCAGCTTGGCGTTAGCGGGAGCTGTAGAGCAGTTCTTC CASSLALAGAVEQFF
TRBD1 many TRBJ1-1 TRBV20-1 TGCAGTGCTAGAGATCGAGACAGGGCCCTCCTGAACACTGAAGCTTTCTTT CSARDRDRALLNTEAFF
- - TRBJ2-5 TRBV7-9 TGTGCCAGCAGCTCCGGGGCGGGGCAAGAGACCCAGTACTTC CASSSGAGQETQYF
TRBD2 many TRBJ2-7 TRBV5-1 TGCGCCAGCAGTTCGGGACTAGCGGGAGCGGACGAGCAGTACTTC CASSSGLAGADEQYF
TRBD2 - TRBJ2-2 TRBV29-1 TGCAGCGTTGATGGGCTAGCGGGAGGGCCAGTCGGGGAGCTGTTTTTT CSVDGLAGGPVGELFF
- few TRBJ2-2 TRBV6-5 TGTGCCAGCAGTTACTCGACGGCGAACACCGGGGAGCTGTTTTTT CASSYSTANTGELFF
- many TRBJ2-1 TRBV20-1 TGCAGTGCCCTTGGTGAGGGGCGGTACTACAATGAGCAGTTCTTC CSALGEGRYYNEQFF
- - TRBJ2-3 TRBV20-1 TGCAGTGCTACGCGGAAGAGCACAGATACGCAGTATTTT CSATRKSTDTQYF
- - TRBJ1-2 TRBV28 TGTGCCAGCAGGACGGGGGGGGGACACTATGGCTACACCTTC CASRTGGGHYGYTF
- many TRBJ2-7 TRBV20-1 TGCAGTGCTAGTCATGGGACGGGTACCTACGAGCAGTACTTC CSASHGTGTYEQYF
- few TRBJ1-3 TRBV6-1 TGTGCCAGCAGTGAAAAGGGAAGGGGGGGCTCTGGAAACACCATATATTTT CASSEKGRGGSGNTIYF